This TCR beta chain was identified in a study of cytomegalovirus exposure and HLA in healthy donors. The V and J ends lost 6 bases and 0 bases respectively, with 12 bases between them. Germline CDR1 and CDR2: ENHRY and SYGVKD. The CDR3 is 14 amino acids. Primers included in the PCR were 60 Vbeta and 13 Jbeta primers. TCRdb's table, derived via immunoSEQ multiplex PCR, lists solely in-frame clones and lacks some. The data show under 170,000 clones, with around 60% seen just once and about 7.1% held by the top ten. As to this clone: What it binds is unknown.

General study points: Prediction of most subjects' HLA-A and HLA-B alleles by TCR beta sequences was reportedly accurate. Confirmation in vitro established that three CMV-associated chains were specific for CMV antigens. Later analysis identified several of the most significant clusters that appeared linked to common viral pathogens.

What was sequenced was PBMCs. The receptor was isolated from a woman aged 55-70 years in good health and CMV-seropositive. V is TRBV10-3 and J is TRBJ2-7; TRBD1 might be the D (6 bases). As DNA, the CDR3 is TGTGCCATCAGGAGGACAGAGAGCTCCTACGAGCAGTACTTC. Its protein product is CAIRRTESSYEQYF.